This T cell receptor beta chain was identified during a study of shared clonotypes between healthy human individuals. This clone was counted once. CD8 cells regarded as naive lacked CD45RO, were positively chosen for CCR7, and omitted terminally differentiated effector memory CD45RA+ cells. The CDR3 consists of 16 residues. Deletions cut 5 bases from V and 1 base from J, with 17 bases between. From germline, CDR1 is LNHDA and CDR2 SQIVND (reference sequence). The method was immunoSEQ multiplex PCR; TCRdb's version includes in-frame clones alone and lacks a portion of them. In the table there are about 2.1 million clones, just over 90% of which are singletons.

This rearrangement joins TRBV19 to TRBJ1-1; D is unclear. Sample: naive CD8+ T cells from PBMCs. The clonotype originates from a man aged 18 to 35 in good health. Some clones in this sample may be carry-over from other donors' samples. DNA of the CDR3: TGTGCCAGTAGTGTTCGTCGGTCTCAGAGGAACACTGAAGCTTTCTTT. Protein sequence: CASSVRRSQRNTEAFF.